A selection of T cell receptor beta chains follows, all from one sample in a study of blood T cell repertoires in COVID-19. TCRdb's table, derived via immunoSEQ multiplex PCR, lists solely in-frame clones and lacks some. This table holds about 120,000 clones, 80% to 90% found once. The specimen sequenced was peripheral blood. All receptors derive from a human donor with acute or convalescent COVID-19. The donor label of this sample is uncertain. CDR3s include the opening cysteine and the closing phenylalanine or tryptophan. The D gene is left open where the match is weak. Size is omitted from some rows. Given values are once, few, many or a class for expanded clones.

CDR3 protein,CDR3 DNA,D gene,clone size,V gene,J gene
CASSQGLGQGRGAFF,TGTGCCAGCAGCCAGGGCCTTGGACAGGGAAGGGGAGCTTTCTTT,TRBD1,-,TRBV4-2,TRBJ1-1
CASSLENSYEQYF,TGTGCCAGCAGCTTAGAAAACAGCTACGAGCAGTACTTC,-,-,TRBV7-6,TRBJ2-7
CASSFRGGSNQPQHF,TGTGCCAGCAGTTTTCGGGGGGGTAGCAATCAGCCCCAGCATTTT,-,-,TRBV28,TRBJ1-5
CASSPGQGPTDTQYF,TGTGCCAGCAGCCCGGGACAAGGCCCCACAGATACGCAGTATTTT,-,-,TRBV2,TRBJ2-3
CASSYGGVGTEAFF,TGTGCCAGCAGTTACGGGGGGGTTGGGACTGAAGCTTTCTTT,-,-,TRBV6-5,TRBJ1-1
CASSEHSGSRGTQYF,TGTGCCAGCAGTGAACATAGCGGCTCACGGGGTACGCAGTATTTT,-,-,TRBV25-1,TRBJ2-3
CASSTLGSGYTF,TGCGCCAGCAGCACACTAGGCTCTGGCTACACCTTC,-,-,TRBV5-1,TRBJ1-2
CAWTSPGQGFYEQYF,TGTGCCTGGACCTCGCCGGGACAGGGGTTCTACGAGCAGTACTTC,TRBD1,-,TRBV30,TRBJ2-7
CASSLSRGYGYTF,TGTGCCAGCAGCTTATCCAGGGGGTATGGCTACACCTTC,TRBD1,-,TRBV11-1,TRBJ1-2
CASSRAGTYEQYF,TGTGCCAGCAGCCGGGCAGGAACCTACGAGCAGTACTTC,-,-,TRBV3-1/TRBV3-2,TRBJ2-7
CASSVDAGQTEAFF,TGTGCCAGTAGTGTTGATGCCGGACAGACTGAAGCTTTCTTT,-,-,TRBV19,TRBJ1-1
CASSSMGQGAGTEAFF,TGTGCCAGCTCATCAATGGGACAGGGGGCAGGCACTGAAGCTTTCTTT,TRBD1,-,TRBV18,TRBJ1-1
CASSQDLRAGGFKNIQYF,TGCGCCAGCAGCCAAGATCTTAGGGCGGGGGGGTTTAAAAACATTCAGTACTTC,TRBD2,-,TRBV4-1,TRBJ2-4
CASSLAAETYGYTF,TGTGCCAGCAGCTTAGCCGCAGAGACATATGGCTACACCTTC,-,-,TRBV7-9,TRBJ1-2
CASSTWGRGNEQFF,TGTGCCAGCAGTACCTGGGGCAGGGGAAATGAGCAGTTCTTC,-,-,TRBV6-2/TRBV6-3,TRBJ2-1
CSVETGTGRNEQFF,TGCAGCGTCGAAACCGGGACAGGGCGCAATGAGCAGTTCTTC,TRBD1,-,TRBV29-1,TRBJ2-1
CATSDGTGSYEQYF,TGTGCCACCAGCGACGGGACAGGCTCCTACGAGCAGTACTTC,TRBD1,-,TRBV15,TRBJ2-7
CASSSGQIPPQHF,TGTGCCAGCAGCTCGGGACAGATCCCGCCCCAGCATTTT,TRBD1,-,TRBV7-8,TRBJ1-5
CASSLLNPGDTEAFF,TGTGCCAGCAGCTTACTAAATCCGGGGGACACTGAAGCTTTCTTT,-,-,TRBV7-9,TRBJ1-1
CASSSQGFGVQETQYF,TGTGCCAGCAGTTCACAGGGTTTCGGAGTCCAAGAGACCCAGTACTTC,-,-,TRBV28,TRBJ2-5
CASSLRQGDSPLHF,TGTGCCAGCAGTTTAAGACAGGGTGATTCACCCCTCCACTTT,TRBD1,once,TRBV6-2/TRBV6-3,TRBJ1-6
CAWIRRWGDGYTF,TGTGCCTGGATCCGACGGTGGGGAGATGGCTACACCTTC,-,-,TRBV30,TRBJ1-2